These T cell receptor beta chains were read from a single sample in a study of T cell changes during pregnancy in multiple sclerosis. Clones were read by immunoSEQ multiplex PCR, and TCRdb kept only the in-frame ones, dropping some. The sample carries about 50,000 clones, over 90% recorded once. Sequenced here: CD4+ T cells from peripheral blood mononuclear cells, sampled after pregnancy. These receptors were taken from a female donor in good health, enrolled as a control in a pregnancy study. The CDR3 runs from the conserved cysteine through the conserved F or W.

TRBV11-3 CASSYGMNTEAFF
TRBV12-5 CASGSAGSSPLHF
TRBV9 CASSVRSTGEQYF
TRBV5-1 CASSFQPGTDNEQFF
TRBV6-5 CASSSPRSTWGYTF
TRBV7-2 CASSGLGSGHEQYF
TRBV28 CASSSLFQETQYF
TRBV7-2 CASSLALGGRQTQYF
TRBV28 CASIRDRGGEQYF
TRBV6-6 CASSYSVGFGANVLTF
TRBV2 CASSGDRGTGELFF
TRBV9 CASSVGGGAGEQYF
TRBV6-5 CASRGGGGTRELFF
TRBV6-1 CASSESESNGYTF
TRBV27 CASSPLRGLEYF
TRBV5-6 CASSLQGASTEAFF
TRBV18 CASSPGQKRNSPLHF
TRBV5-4 CASSLDRGRGGELFF
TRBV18 CASSPRDQETQYF
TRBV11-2 CASSKKVPGGLNTEAFF
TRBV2 CASKDRPMNTEAFF
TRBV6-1 CASSTSGGVGEQYF
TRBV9 CASSVAGYSNQPQHF
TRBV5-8 CASNRRRAEYGYTF
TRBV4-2 CASSPEGQGPLGNTIYF
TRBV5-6 CASSSTHRGKHTEAFF
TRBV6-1 CASRLNWNTEAFF
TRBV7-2 CASSALAGTQETQYF
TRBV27 CASSLKPGLAGDYNEQFF
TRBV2 CASTPGLATQYF
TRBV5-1 CASSLEGWGVVVVTEAFF
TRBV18 CASSKTGLPGAEAFF
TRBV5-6 CASSRRVGRNEKLFF
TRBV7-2 CASRRFGITGGEQYF
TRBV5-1 CASSLGSDYEQYF
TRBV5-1 CASSPEIGGGTEAFF
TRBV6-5 CASSPWDRGQPQHF
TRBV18 CASSPPLGQGNNGYTF
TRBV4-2 CASSQDGLLFSEQYF
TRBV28 CASSSTIRDILINEQFF
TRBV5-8 CASSSGQVNTEAFF